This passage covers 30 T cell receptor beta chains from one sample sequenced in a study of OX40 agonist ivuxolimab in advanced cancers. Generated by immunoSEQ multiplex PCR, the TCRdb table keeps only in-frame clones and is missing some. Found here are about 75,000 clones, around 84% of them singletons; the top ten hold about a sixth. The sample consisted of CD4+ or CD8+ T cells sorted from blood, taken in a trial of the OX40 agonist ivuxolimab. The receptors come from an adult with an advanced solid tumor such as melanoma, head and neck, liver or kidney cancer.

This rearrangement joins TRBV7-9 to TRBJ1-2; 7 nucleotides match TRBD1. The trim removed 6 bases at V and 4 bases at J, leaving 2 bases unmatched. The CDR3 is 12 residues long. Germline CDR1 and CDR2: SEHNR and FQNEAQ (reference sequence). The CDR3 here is CASSRTGYGYTF. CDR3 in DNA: TGTGCCAGCAGTCGGACAGGCTATGGCTACACCTTC. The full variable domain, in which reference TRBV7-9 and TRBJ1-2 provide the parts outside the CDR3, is DTGVSQNPRHKITKRGQNVTFRCDPISEHNRLYWYRQTLGQGPEFLTYFQNEAQLEKSRLLSDRFSAERPKGSFSTLEIQRTEQGDSAMYLCASSRTGYGYTFGSGTRLTVV.

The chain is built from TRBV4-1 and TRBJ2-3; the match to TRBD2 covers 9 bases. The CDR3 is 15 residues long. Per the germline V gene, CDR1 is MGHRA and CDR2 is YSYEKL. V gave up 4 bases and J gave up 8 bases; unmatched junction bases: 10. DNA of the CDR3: TGCGCCAGCAGCCCATTAACTGGCGGGAGGGCTACGCAGTATTTT. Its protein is CASSPLTGGRATQYF.

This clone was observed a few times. The DNA of the CDR3 is TGTGCCAGCAGCCCCAGGACCTGGGGAGCCTACAATGAGCAGTTCTTC. Translation gives CASSPRTWGAYNEQFF. The chain carries TRBV5-8 and TRBJ2-1; D perhaps matches TRBD2 (5 bases). V gave up 4 bases and J gave up 2 bases, with 16 bases separating them. The CDR3 has 16 residues. Germline-derived CDR1 and CDR2 are SGHTS and YDEGEE.

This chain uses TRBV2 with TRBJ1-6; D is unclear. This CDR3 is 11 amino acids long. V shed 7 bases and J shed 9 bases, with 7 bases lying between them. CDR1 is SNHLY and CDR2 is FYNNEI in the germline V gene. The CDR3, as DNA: TGTGCCAGCATGCGGGGTTCACCCCTCCACTTT. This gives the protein CASMRGSPLHF.

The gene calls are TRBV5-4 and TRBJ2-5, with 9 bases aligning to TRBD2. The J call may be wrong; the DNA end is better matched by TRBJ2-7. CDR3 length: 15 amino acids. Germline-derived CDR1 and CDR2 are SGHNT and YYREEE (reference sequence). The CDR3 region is CASSLGLAEPYEQYF. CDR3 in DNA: TGTGCCAGCAGCTTGGGACTAGCGGAGCCCTACGAGCAGTACTTC.

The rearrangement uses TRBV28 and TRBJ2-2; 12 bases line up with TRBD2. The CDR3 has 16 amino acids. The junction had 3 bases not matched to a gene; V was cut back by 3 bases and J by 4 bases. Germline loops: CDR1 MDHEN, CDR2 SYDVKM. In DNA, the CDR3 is TGTGCCAGCAGTTTGGGACTAGCGGGCCGCACCGGGGAGCTGTTTTTT. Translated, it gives CASSLGLAGRTGELFF.

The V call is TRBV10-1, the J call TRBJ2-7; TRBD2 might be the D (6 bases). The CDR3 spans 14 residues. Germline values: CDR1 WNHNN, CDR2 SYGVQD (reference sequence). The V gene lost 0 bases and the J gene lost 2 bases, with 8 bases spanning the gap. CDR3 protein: CASSESGGTYEQYF. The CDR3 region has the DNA TGCGCCAGCAGTGAGTCCGGGGGAACCTACGAGCAGTACTTC.

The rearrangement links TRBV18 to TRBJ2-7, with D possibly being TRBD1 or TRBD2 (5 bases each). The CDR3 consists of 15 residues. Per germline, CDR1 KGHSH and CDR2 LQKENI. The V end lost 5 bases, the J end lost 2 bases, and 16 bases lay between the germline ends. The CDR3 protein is CASSFGSTGTYEQYF. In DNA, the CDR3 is TGTGCCAGCTCATTTGGGAGCACAGGAACCTACGAGCAGTACTTC.

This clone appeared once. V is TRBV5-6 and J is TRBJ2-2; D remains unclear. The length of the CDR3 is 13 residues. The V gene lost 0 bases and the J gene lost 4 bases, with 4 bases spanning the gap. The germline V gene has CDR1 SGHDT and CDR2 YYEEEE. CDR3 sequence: CASSLGGTGELFF. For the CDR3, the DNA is TGTGCCAGCAGCTTGGGGGGCACCGGGGAGCTGTTTTTT. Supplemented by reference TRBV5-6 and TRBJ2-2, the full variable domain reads DAGVTQSPTHLIKTRGQQVTLRCSPKSGHDTVSWYQQALGQGPQFIFQYYEEEERQRGNFPDRFSGHQFPNYSSELNVNALLLGDSALYLCASSLGGTGELFFGEGSRLTVL.

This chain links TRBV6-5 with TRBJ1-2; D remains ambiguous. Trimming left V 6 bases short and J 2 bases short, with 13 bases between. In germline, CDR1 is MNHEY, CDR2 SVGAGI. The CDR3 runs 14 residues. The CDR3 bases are TGTGCCAGCAGAGCTGCAGGCAACAACTATGGCTACACCTTC. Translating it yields CASRAAGNNYGYTF.

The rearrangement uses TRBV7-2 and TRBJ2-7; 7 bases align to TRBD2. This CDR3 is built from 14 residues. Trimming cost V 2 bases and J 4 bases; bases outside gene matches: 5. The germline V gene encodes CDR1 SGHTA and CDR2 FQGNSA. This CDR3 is CASSLSGRAYEQYF. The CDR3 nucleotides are TGTGCCAGCAGCTTATCGGGGAGGGCATACGAGCAGTACTTC.

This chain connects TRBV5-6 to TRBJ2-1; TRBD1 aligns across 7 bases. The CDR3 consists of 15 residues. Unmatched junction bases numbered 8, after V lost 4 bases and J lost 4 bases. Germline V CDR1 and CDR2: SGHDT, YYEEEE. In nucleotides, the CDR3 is TGTGCCAGCAGCACTGGGACAGTTATTTACAATGAGCAGTTCTTC. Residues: CASSTGTVIYNEQFF. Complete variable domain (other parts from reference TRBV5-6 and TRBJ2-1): DAGVTQSPTHLIKTRGQQVTLRCSPKSGHDTVSWYQQALGQGPQFIFQYYEEEERQRGNFPDRFSGHQFPNYSSELNVNALLLGDSALYLCASSTGTVIYNEQFFGPGTRLTVL.

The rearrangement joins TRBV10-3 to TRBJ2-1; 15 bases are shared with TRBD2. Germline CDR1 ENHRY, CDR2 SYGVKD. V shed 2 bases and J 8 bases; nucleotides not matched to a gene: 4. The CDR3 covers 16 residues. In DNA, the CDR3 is TGTGCCATCAGTGAGCCCGGACTAGCGGGAGGGTATGAGCAGTTCTTC. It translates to CAISEPGLAGGYEQFF.

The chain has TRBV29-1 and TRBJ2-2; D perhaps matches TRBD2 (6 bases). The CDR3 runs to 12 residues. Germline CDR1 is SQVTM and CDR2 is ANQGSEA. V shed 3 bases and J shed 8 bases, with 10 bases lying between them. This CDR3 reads CSVERDQGELFF. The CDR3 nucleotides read TGCAGCGTTGAGCGGGATCAGGGGGAGCTGTTTTTT.

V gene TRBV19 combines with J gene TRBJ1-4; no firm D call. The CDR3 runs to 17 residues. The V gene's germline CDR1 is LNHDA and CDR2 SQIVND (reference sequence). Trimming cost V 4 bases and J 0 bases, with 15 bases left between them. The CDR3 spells CASSTPREGATNEKLFF. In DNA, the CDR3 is TGTGCCAGTAGTACCCCCCGGGAAGGAGCAACTAATGAAAAACTGTTTTTT.

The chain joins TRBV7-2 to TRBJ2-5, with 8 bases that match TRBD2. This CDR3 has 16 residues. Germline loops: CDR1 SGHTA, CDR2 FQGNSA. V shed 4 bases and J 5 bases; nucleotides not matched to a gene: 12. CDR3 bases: TGTGCCAGCAGCTCCCACGGGGGGGTTGGAGGGGAGACCCAGTACTTC. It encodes CASSSHGGVGGETQYF.

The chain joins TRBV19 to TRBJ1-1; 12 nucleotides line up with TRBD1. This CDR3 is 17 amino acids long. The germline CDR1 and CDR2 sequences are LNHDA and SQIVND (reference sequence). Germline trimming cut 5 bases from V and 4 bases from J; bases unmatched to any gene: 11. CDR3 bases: TGTGCCAGTAGTTCCGGTGGGACAGGGGGCATGAGCACTGAAGCTTTCTTT. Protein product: CASSSGGTGGMSTEAFF.

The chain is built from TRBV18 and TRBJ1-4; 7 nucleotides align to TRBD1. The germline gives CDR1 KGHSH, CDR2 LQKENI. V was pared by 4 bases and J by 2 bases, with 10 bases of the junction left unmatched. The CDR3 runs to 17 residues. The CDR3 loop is CASSQTADRATNEKLFF. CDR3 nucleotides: TGTGCCAGCTCACAAACCGCCGACAGGGCGACTAATGAAAAACTGTTTTTT. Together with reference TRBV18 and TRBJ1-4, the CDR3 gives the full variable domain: NAGVMQNPRHLVRRRGQEARLRCSPMKGHSHVYWYRQLPEEGLKFMVYLQKENIIDESGMPKERFSAEFPKEGPSILRIQQVVRGDSAAYFCASSQTADRATNEKLFFGSGTQLSVL.

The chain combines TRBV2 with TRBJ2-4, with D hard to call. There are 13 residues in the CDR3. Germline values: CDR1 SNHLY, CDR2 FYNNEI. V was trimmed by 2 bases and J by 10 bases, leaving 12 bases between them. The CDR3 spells CASSESRPAIQYF. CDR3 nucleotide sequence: TGTGCCAGCAGTGAATCGAGGCCGGCGATTCAGTACTTC.

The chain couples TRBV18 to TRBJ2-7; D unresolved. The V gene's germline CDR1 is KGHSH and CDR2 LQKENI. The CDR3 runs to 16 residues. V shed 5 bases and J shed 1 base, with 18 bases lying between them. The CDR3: CASSIRSTSSSYEQYF. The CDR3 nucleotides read TGTGCCAGCTCAATCAGAAGTACCTCGTCTTCCTACGAGCAGTACTTC.

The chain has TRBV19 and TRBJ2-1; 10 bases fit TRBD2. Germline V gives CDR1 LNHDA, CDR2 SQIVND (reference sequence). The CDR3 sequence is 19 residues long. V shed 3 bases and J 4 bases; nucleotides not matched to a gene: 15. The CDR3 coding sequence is TGTGCCAGTAGTATTTACTGGACTAGCGGACTAATATCTTACAATGAGCAGTTCTTC. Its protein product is CASSIYWTSGLISYNEQFF.

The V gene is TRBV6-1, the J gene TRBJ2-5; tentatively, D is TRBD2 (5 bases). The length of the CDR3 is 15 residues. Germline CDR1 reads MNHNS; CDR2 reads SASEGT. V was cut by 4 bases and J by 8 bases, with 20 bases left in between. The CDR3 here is CASSGLGASAGTQYF. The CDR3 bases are TGTGCCAGCAGTGGCTTGGGAGCGTCCGCAGGAACCCAGTACTTC.

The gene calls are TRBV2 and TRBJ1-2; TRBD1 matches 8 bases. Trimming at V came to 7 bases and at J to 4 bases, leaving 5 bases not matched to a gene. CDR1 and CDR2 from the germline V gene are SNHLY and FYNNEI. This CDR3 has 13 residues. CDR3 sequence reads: CASTPDRAYGYTF. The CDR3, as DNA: TGTGCCAGCACCCCGGACAGGGCCTATGGCTACACCTTC.

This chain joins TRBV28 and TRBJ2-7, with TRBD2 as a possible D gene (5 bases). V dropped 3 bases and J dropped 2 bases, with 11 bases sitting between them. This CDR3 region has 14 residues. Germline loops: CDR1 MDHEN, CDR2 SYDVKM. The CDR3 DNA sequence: TGTGCCAGCAGTTTGCCCCTCGGGGCCTACGAGCAGTACTTC. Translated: CASSLPLGAYEQYF.

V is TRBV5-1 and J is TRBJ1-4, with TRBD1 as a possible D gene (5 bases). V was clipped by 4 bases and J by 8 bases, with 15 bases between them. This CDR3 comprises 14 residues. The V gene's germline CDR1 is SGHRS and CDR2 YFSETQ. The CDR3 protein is CASSPIRGREKLFF. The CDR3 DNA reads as TGCGCCAGCAGCCCCATTCGGGGCCGGGAAAAACTGTTTTTT.

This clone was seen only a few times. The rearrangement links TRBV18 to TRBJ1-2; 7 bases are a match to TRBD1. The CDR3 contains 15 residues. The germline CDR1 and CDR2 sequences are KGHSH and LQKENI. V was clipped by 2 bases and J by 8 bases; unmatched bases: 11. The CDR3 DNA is TGTGCCAGCTCACCAGAGGGGCAGGGGGTTCGCGGCTACACCTTC. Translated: CASSPEGQGVRGYTF.

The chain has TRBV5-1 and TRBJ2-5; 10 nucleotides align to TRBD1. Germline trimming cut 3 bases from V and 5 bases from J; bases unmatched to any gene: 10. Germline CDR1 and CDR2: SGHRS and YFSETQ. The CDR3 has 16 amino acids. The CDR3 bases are TGCGCCAGCAGCTCCAGCGGGACAGGGGACTGGGAGACCCAGTACTTC. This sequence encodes CASSSSGTGDWETQYF.

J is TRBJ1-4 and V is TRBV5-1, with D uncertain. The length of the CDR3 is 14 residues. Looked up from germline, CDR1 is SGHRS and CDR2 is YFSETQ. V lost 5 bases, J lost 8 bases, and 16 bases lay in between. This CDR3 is CASSPSTQDEKLFF. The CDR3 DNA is TGCGCCAGCAGTCCCTCAACCCAGGACGAAAAACTGTTTTTT.

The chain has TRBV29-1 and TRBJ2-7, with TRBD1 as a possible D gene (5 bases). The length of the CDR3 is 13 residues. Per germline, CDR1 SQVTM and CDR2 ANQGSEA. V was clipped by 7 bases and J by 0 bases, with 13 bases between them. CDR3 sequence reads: CSGSAGLSYEQYF. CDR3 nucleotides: TGCAGCGGCAGCGCAGGGCTCTCCTACGAGCAGTACTTC.

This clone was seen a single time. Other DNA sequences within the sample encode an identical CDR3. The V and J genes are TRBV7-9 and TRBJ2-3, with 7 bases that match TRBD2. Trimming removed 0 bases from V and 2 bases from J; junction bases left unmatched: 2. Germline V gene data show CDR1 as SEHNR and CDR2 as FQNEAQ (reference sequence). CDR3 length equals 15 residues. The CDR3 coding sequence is TGTGCCAGCAGCTTAGCGGGAGGGAACACAGATACGCAGTATTTT. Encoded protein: CASSLAGGNTDTQYF.